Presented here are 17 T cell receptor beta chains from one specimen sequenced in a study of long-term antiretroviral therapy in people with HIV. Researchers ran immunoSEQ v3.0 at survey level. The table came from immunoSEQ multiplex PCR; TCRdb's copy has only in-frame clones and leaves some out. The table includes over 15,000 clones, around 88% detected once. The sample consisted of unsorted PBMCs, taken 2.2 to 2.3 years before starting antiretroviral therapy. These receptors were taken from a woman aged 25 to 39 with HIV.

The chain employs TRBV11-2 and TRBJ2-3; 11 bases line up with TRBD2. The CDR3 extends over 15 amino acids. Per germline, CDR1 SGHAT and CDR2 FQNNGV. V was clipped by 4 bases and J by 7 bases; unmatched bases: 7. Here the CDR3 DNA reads TGTGCCAGCAGCTATAGCGGGGGGGGTCCCCATACGCAGTATTTT. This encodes CASSYSGGGPHTQYF.

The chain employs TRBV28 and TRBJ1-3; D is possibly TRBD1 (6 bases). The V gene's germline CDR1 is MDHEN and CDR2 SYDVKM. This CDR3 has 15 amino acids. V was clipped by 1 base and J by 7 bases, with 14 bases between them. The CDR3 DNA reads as TGTGCCAGCAGTTTATCAGGGGCTGGAGGGAACACCATATATTTT. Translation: CASSLSGAGGNTIYF.

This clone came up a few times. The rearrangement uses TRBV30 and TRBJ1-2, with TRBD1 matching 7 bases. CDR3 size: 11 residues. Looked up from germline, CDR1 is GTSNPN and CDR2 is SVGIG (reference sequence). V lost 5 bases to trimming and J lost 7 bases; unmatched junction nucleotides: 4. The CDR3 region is CAWARGGGYTF. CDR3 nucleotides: TGTGCCTGGGCCAGGGGGGGTGGCTACACCTTC.

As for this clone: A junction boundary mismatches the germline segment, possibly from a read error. The CDR3 region has the DNA TGCGCCAGCAGCGTAATCGGGGTAATGACAGGGGGCAGTAACTTC. Protein: CASSVIGVMTGGSNF. The chain joins TRBV10-1 to TRBJ2-7; 10 bases agree with TRBD1. The CDR3 contains 15 residues. Germline assignment: CDR1 WNHNN and CDR2 SYGVQD (reference sequence).

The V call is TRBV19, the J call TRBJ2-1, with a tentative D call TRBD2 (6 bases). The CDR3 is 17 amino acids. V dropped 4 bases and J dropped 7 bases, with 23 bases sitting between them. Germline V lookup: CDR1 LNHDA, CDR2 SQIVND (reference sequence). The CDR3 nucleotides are TGTGCCAGTAGTACCCGACCGGGACTTCCGGTTGGAAATGAGCAGTTCTTC. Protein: CASSTRPGLPVGNEQFF.

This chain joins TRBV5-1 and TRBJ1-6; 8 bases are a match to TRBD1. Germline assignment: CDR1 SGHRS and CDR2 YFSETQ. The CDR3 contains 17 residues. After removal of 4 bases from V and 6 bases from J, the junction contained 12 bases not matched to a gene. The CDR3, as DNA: TGCGCCAGCAGCGGTATCCCGACAGGACAGGGTAATTCACCCCTCCACTTT. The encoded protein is CASSGIPTGQGNSPLHF.

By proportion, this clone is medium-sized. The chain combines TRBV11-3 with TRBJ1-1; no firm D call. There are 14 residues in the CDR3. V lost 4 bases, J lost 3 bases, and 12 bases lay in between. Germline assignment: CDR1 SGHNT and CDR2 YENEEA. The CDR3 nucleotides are TGTGCCAGCAGCTCGCGGGGAGGGCACACTGAAGCTTTCTTT. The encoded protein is CASSSRGGHTEAFF.

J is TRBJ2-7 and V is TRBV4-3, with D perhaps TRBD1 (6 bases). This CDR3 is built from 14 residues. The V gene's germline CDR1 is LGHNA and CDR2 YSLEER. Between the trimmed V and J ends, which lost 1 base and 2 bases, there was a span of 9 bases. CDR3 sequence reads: CASSQAAGAYEQYF. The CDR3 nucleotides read TGCGCCAGCAGCCAAGCGGCAGGGGCCTACGAGCAGTACTTC.

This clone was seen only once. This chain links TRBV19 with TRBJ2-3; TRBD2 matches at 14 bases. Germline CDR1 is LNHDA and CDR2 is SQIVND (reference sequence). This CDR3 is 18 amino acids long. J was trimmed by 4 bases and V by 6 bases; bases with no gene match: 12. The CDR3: CASSTFPGLAGEPDTQYF. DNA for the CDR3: TGTGCCAGTAGCACCTTTCCGGGACTAGCGGGGGAGCCAGATACGCAGTATTTT.

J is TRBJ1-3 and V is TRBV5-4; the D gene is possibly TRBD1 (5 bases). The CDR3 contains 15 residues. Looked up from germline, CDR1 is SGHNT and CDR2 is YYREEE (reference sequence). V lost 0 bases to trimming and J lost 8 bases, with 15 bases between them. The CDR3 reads CASSLDRGHLDTIYF. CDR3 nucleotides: TGTGCCAGCAGCTTGGACCGCGGACATTTAGACACCATATATTTT.

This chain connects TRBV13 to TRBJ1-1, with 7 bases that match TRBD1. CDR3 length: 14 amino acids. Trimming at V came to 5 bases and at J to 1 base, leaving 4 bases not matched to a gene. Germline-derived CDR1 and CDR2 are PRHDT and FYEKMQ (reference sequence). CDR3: CASSRDRPNTEAFF. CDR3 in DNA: TGTGCCAGCAGCCGGGACAGACCGAACACTGAAGCTTTCTTT.

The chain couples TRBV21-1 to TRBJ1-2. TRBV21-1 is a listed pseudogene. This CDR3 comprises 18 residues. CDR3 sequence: CASSYEWEDGTTNYGYTF. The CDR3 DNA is TGTGCCAGCAGCTACGAGTGGGAAGACGGGACGACTAACTATGGCTACACCTTC.

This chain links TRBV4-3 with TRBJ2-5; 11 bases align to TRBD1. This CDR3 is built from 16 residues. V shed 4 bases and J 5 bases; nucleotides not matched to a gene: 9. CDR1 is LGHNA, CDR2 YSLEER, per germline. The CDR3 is CASSPGGQGAAETQYF. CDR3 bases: TGCGCCAGCAGCCCAGGTGGACAGGGGGCCGCGGAGACCCAGTACTTC.

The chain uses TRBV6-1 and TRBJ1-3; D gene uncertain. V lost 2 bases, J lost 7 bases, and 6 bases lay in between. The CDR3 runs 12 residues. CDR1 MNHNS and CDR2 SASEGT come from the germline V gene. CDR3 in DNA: TGTGCCAGCAGTGAATTGGGCAACACCATATATTTT. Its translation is CASSELGNTIYF.

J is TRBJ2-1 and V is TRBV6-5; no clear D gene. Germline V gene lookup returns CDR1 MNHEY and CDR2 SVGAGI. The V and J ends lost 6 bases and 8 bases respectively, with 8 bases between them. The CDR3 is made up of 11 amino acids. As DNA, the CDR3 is TGTGCCAGCAGCCCCGGATATGAGCAGTTCTTC. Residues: CASSPGYEQFF.

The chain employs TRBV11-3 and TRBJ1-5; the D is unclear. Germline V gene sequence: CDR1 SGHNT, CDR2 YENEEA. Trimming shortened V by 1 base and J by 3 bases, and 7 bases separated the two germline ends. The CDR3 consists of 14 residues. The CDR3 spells CASSLGSPNQPQHF. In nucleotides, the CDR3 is TGTGCCAGCAGCTTAGGGTCGCCCAATCAGCCCCAGCATTTT.

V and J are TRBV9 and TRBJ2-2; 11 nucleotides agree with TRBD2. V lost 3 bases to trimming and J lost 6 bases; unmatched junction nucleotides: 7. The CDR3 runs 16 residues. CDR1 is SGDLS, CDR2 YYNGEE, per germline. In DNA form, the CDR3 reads TGTGCCAGCAGCGCAATTAGCGGGGGGGAGTCCGGGGAGCTGTTTTTT. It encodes CASSAISGGESGELFF.